A selection of T cell receptor beta chains follows, all from one sample in a study of post-analysis software for immune sequencing data. TCRdb processed the PCR reads anew with MiXCR; each CDR3 protein has one entry. The sample includes approximately 350,000 distinct CDR3 sequences, about a third of them seen just once. Specimen: blood. These receptors were obtained from a girl aged 10 to 17 with multiple sclerosis. The CDR3 runs from the conserved cysteine through the conserved F or W. Each record gives: clone size, J gene, D gene, V gene, CDR3 protein, CDR3 DNA. The D gene is left open where the match is weak. The size entry is marked missing in some rows and otherwise reads once, few, many or a size class.

>.|TRBJ2-5|TRBD2|TRBV5-1
CASSQGTSGQETQYF
TGCGCCAGCAGCCAAGGGACTAGCGGACAAGAGACCCAGTACTTC
>.|TRBJ2-2|.|TRBV12-3/TRBV12-4
CASSFWRGGTGELFF
TGTGCCAGCAGTTTTTGGAGGGGAGGCACCGGGGAGCTGTTTTTT
>few|TRBJ2-3|.|TRBV7-9
CASSLGPGGGTDTQYF
TGTGCCAGCAGCTTGGGGCCGGGGGGCGGAACAGATACGCAGTATTTT
>few|TRBJ1-2|.|TRBV12-3/TRBV12-4
CASSLSPRDKYGYTF
TGTGCCAGCAGTTTATCTCCCCGGGACAAGTATGGCTACACCTTC
>.|TRBJ2-2|.|TRBV7-3
CASSLNLAGELFF
TGTGCCAGCAGCTTAAACTTGGCCGGGGAGCTGTTTTTT
>.|TRBJ2-7|.|TRBV4-1
CASSQWLAYEQYF
TGCGCCAGCAGCCAATGGCTGGCGTACGAGCAGTACTTC
>.|TRBJ2-3|TRBD2|TRBV7-9
CASSLGPLAGVTDTQYF
TGTGCCAGCAGCTTAGGGCCACTAGCGGGGGTTACAGATACGCAGTATTTT
>many|TRBJ1-1|TRBD1|TRBV4-2
CASSHGQGPTPGTEAFF
TGTGCCAGCAGCCATGGACAGGGGCCCACCCCGGGGACTGAAGCTTTCTTT
>many|TRBJ2-1|TRBD2|TRBV5-4
CASSAGSGLNNEQFF
TGTGCCAGCAGCGCCGGTAGCGGGCTTAACAATGAGCAGTTCTTC
>.|TRBJ2-7|.|TRBV3-1
CASSQDGGAWSSYNEQYF
TGTGCCAGCAGCCAAGATGGAGGGGCCTGGAGCTCCTACAATGAGCAGTACTTC
>.|TRBJ2-2|.|TRBV18
CASSPGTKPAYTGELFF
TGTGCCAGCTCACCAGGGACGAAACCCGCTTACACCGGGGAGCTGTTTTTT
>.|TRBJ2-3|TRBD2|TRBV12-3/TRBV12-4
CASPPSGASADTQYF
TGTGCCAGCCCCCCTAGCGGGGCCTCCGCAGATACGCAGTATTTT
>once|TRBJ2-2|.|TRBV5-6
CASSLGGGAVTGELFF
TGTGCCAGCAGCTTGGGCGGGGGCGCGGTCACCGGGGAGCTGTTTTTT
>.|TRBJ1-1|.|TRBV12-3/TRBV12-4
CASTESGNTEAFF
TGTGCCAGCACCGAATCAGGAAACACTGAAGCTTTCTTT
>.|TRBJ2-7|.|TRBV5-1
CASSSGTSSYEQYF
TGCGCCAGCAGCTCCGGGACCAGCTCCTACGAGCAGTACTTC
>.|TRBJ2-7|.|TRBV3-1
CASSHDTYEQYF
TGTGCCAGCAGCCATGACACGTACGAGCAGTACTTC
>once|TRBJ1-5|.|TRBV7-6
CASSLGVSFSGNQPQHF
TGTGCCAGCAGCTTAGGAGTCTCTTTCTCGGGCAATCAGCCCCAGCATTTT
>.|TRBJ2-1|.|TRBV20-1
CSARLGRGLYNEQFF
TGCAGTGCTAGGTTAGGGCGGGGTCTCTACAATGAGCAGTTCTTC
>few|TRBJ2-3|.|TRBV5-1
CASSPLPGISTDTQYF
TGCGCCAGCAGCCCACTCCCGGGCATCAGCACAGATACGCAGTATTTT
>.|TRBJ1-1|.|TRBV4-2
CASSQVNSHTEAFF
TGTGCCAGCAGCCAAGTCAACAGCCACACTGAAGCTTTCTTT
>.|TRBJ2-4|TRBD2|TRBV20-1
CSARPGLAGAGEQYF
TGCAGTGCTAGACCCGGACTAGCGGGAGCCGGAGAGCAGTACTTC
>few|TRBJ2-1|TRBD2|TRBV5-1
CASSPPGLAHNEQFF
TGCGCCAGCAGCCCACCGGGACTAGCCCACAATGAGCAGTTCTTC
>.|TRBJ1-5|TRBD1|TRBV4-2
CASSQGFSPGQGDQPQHF
TGTGCCAGCAGCCAGGGCTTCAGTCCGGGACAGGGGGATCAGCCCCAGCATTTT
>.|TRBJ1-1|TRBD1|TRBV19
CASKTGGSEAFF
TGTGCCAGCAAAACAGGGGGCTCTGAAGCTTTCTTT
>.|TRBJ2-7|.|TRBV28
CASSLEDYEQYF
TGTGCCAGCAGTTTAGAGGATTACGAGCAGTACTTC
>few|TRBJ2-7|.|TRBV10-3
CAISGVERSSYEQYF
TGTGCCATCAGTGGGGTTGAAAGAAGCTCCTACGAGCAGTACTTC
>.|TRBJ1-1|.|TRBV6-5
CTSSYSVRGDTEAFF
TGTACCAGCAGTTACTCGGTCAGGGGAGACACTGAAGCTTTCTTT
>few|TRBJ1-2|TRBD1|TRBV12-3/TRBV12-4
CASTRQGAIGYGYTF
TGTGCCAGCACTAGACAGGGGGCCATAGGCTATGGCTACACCTTC
>few|TRBJ2-3|.|TRBV12-3/TRBV12-4
CASSRAMGISTDTQYF
TGTGCCAGCAGTCGCGCGATGGGGATTAGCACAGATACGCAGTATTTT
>few|TRBJ2-5|.|TRBV29-1
CSVIFTGDQETQYF
TGCAGCGTAATTTTTACGGGGGACCAAGAGACCCAGTACTTC
>few|TRBJ2-5|.|TRBV6-2/TRBV6-3
CASSPPKIQETQYF
TGTGCCAGCAGCCCCCCTAAAATCCAAGAGACCCAGTACTTC
>few|TRBJ2-7|.|TRBV7-9
CASSPSGQLFYEQYF
TGTGCCAGCAGCCCCTCAGGACAGTTATTCTACGAGCAGTACTTC
>.|TRBJ1-4|.|TRBV9
CASSPRGASNEKLFF
TGTGCCAGCAGCCCCCGGGGAGCCTCTAATGAAAAACTGTTTTTT
>few|TRBJ2-1|.|TRBV20-1
CSASRGTPSHEQFF
TGCAGTGCTAGTAGGGGGACCCCCTCCCATGAGCAGTTCTTC
>.|TRBJ2-1|.|TRBV7-8
CASGWGLRARRVYNEQFF
TGTGCCAGCGGATGGGGGTTGAGGGCGCGACGGGTCTACAATGAGCAGTTCTTC
>few|TRBJ2-7|.|TRBV4-1
CASSQWGRGSYEQYF
TGCGCCAGCAGCCAGTGGGGCAGGGGATCCTACGAGCAGTACTTC
>.|TRBJ2-5|.|TRBV7-2
CASRAGQAKETQYF
TGTGCCAGCAGAGCGGGACAGGCGAAAGAGACCCAGTACTTC
>.|TRBJ2-1|.|TRBV12-3/TRBV12-4
CASSLPGLLNEQFF
TGTGCCAGCAGCCTCCCGGGACTTCTCAATGAGCAGTTCTTC
>few|TRBJ2-4|.|TRBV7-9
CASSLESPGGIQYF
TGTGCCAGCAGCTTAGAGAGCCCAGGTGGCATTCAGTACTTC
>.|TRBJ2-1|.|TRBV7-3
CASSSMVEEEQFF
TGTGCCAGCAGCTCGATGGTCGAGGAAGAGCAGTTCTTC
>few|TRBJ1-2|.|TRBV6-1
CASSEPDGRNYGYTF
TGTGCCAGCAGTGAACCGGACGGAAGAAACTATGGCTACACCTTC
>once|TRBJ2-5|.|TRBV13
CASSLWFSQGLGETQYF
TGTGCCAGCAGCTTGTGGTTTTCCCAGGGCCTAGGAGAGACCCAGTACTTC
>few|TRBJ2-3|.|TRBV12-3/TRBV12-4
CATNLSGDTQYF
TGTGCCACCAATTTGTCGGGAGATACGCAGTATTTT
>.|TRBJ2-5|.|TRBV6-6
CATRTYGETQYF
TGTGCCACTAGGACTTATGGGGAGACCCAGTACTTC
>once|TRBJ2-5|.|TRBV5-1
CASLSGRVGETQYF
TGCGCCAGCTTAAGCGGTCGGGTTGGGGAGACCCAGTACTTC
>.|TRBJ1-1|.|TRBV29-1
CSASTGGTEAFF
TGCAGCGCGTCCACTGGAGGAACTGAAGCTTTCTTT
>few|TRBJ2-1|TRBD1|TRBV24-1
CATKHRGHEQFF
TGTGCCACCAAACACAGGGGGCATGAGCAGTTCTTC
>few|TRBJ1-1|.|TRBV12-3/TRBV12-4
CASTAPGGHDEAFF
TGTGCCAGCACCGCCCCTGGGGGGCACGATGAAGCTTTCTTT
>few|TRBJ1-2|TRBD1|TRBV20-1
CSARASGTGGINGYTF
TGCAGTGCTAGAGCGTCCGGGACAGGAGGGATCAATGGCTACACCTTC
>few|TRBJ2-5|.|TRBV27
CASSFRAPTTWGLETQYF
TGTGCCAGCAGTTTCCGGGCCCCAACAACCTGGGGCCTGGAGACCCAGTACTTC
>many|TRBJ2-7|.|TRBV7-3
CASSLTPHPVNEQYF
TGTGCCAGCAGCTTAACCCCGCATCCGGTAAACGAGCAGTACTTC
>.|TRBJ2-3|TRBD2|TRBV19
CASSTLAYNTDTQYF
TGTGCCAGTAGTACACTAGCGTATAACACAGATACGCAGTATTTT
>medium-sized|TRBJ2-1|TRBD1|TRBV29-1
CSVGTGGYNEQFF
TGCAGCGTTGGGACAGGGGGCTACAATGAGCAGTTCTTC
>.|TRBJ2-7|.|TRBV6-2/TRBV6-3
CASDRGTLEQYF
TGTGCCAGCGATCGAGGGACTCTCGAGCAGTACTTC
>.|TRBJ1-1|TRBD1|TRBV9
CASRGIRQGNTEAFF
TGTGCCAGCAGAGGCATCAGACAGGGGAACACTGAAGCTTTCTTT
>.|TRBJ2-1|TRBD2|TRBV2
CASKSLADVSYNEQFF
TGTGCCAGCAAGTCCCTAGCGGACGTTTCCTACAATGAGCAGTTCTTC
>.|TRBJ2-7|TRBD2|TRBV20-1
CSASSLLAGTYEQYF
TGCAGTGCTAGTAGCTTACTAGCGGGGACCTACGAGCAGTACTTC
>.|TRBJ2-7|.|TRBV20-1
CSARDPRGYEQYF
TGCAGTGCAAGAGACCCCCGAGGGTACGAGCAGTACTTC